This T cell receptor (beta chain) was identified during a study of blood T cell repertoires in COVID-19. For the study at large: From T cells, B-cell-depleted T cells, or PBMCs came the material, which was cDNA or gDNA.

Sequenced by immunoSEQ multiplex PCR; TCRdb stores in-frame clones only, minus some. There are about 110,000 clones in the sample; about 90% occur only once, and roughly 1% lies in the top ten. CDR1 and CDR2 (germline): SGHAT, FQNNGV. The V and J ends lost 5 bases and 3 bases respectively, with 11 bases between them. The CDR3 spans 14 residues. J is TRBJ2-1 and V is TRBV11-2, with D possibly being TRBD2 (5 bases). The sequencing input was peripheral blood. This sequence was found in a woman in her forties or fifties with active or convalescent COVID-19. The CDR3 here is CASSLWRSYNEQFF. CDR3 in DNA: TGTGCCAGCAGCCTCTGGAGGAGCTACAATGAGCAGTTCTTC.